The clone carrying this T cell receptor (beta chain) was observed a handful of times. The antigen is not known. This sample's RNA came from whole unsorted tissue. A modified ARM-PCR protocol with three rounds of nested PCR amplified TCRbeta. TCRdb re-called the multiplex PCR reads through MiXCR, storing one row per CDR3 protein. This table holds 95,000 to 150,000 distinct CDR3 sequences, 66% found once. These data originate in a study of tumor and adjacent non-tumor tissue in lung cancer. As for the study in general: There were some 11 adenocarcinoma, 2 squamous cell carcinoma and 1 small cell lung cancer cases. The patients, roughly 9 men and 5 women, were roughly 30 to 80 with stage I to III disease.

Regarding the study as a whole: Tumor tissue had significantly higher TCR diversity than normal lung. Higher tumor TCR diversity was associated with shorter survival.

CDR1 and CDR2 from the germline V gene are MGHRA and YSYEKL. The CDR3 has 17 residues. Trimming took off 0 bases at V and 7 bases at J, with 18 bases between the two ends. This sequence joins TRBV4-1 and TRBJ1-4; D is uncertain. Specimen: lung tumor tissue. This clonotype was sampled from a man under 40 with non-small cell lung cancer. This chain's CDR3 is CASSQDVSGWGGEKLFF. CDR3 bases: TGCGCCAGCAGCCAAGATGTCAGTGGTTGGGGAGGTGAAAAACTGTTTTTT.